These 13 T cell receptor beta chains were all obtained from the same sample, sequenced in a study of regulatory T cells in long-lasting Graves disease. Building the TCR beta libraries relied on iRepertoire HTBI primers, and CDR3 regions underwent Arm-PCR. TCRdb ran MiXCR on the multiplex PCR reads and lists one entry per CDR3 protein. The sample consists of some 250,000 distinct CDR3 sequences, 15% to 20% of them appearing once. Time point described: newly diagnosed GD, antithyroid drugs for less than 3 months. The TCR library was prepared using RNA isolated from PBMCs. The sample here was peripheral blood mononuclear cells (PBMCs), taken at new diagnosis, from a patient treated with antithyroid drugs. The receptor source for this set is a female donor with Graves disease.

This clonotype was found many times. The V call is TRBV14, the J call TRBJ2-3, with D unclear. V was trimmed by 1 base and J by 2 bases, leaving 10 bases between them. This CDR3 region has 15 residues. The germline V gene has CDR1 SGHDN and CDR2 FVKESK. CDR3 loop: CASSQARRFTDTQYF. CDR3 DNA sequence: TGTGCCAGCAGCCAAGCCAGGAGATTCACAGATACGCAGTATTTT.

This clonotype appeared a few times. This may be a read error, as it is one base from a much larger clone. This rearrangement joins TRBV7-2 to TRBJ2-5; TRBD1 agrees at 7 bases. This CDR3 has 14 residues. Trimming removed 7 bases from V and 3 bases from J; junction bases left unmatched: 8. The germline CDR1 and CDR2 sequences are SGHTA and FQGNSA. The CDR3 is CASTEIGGEETQYF. The CDR3 DNA reads as TGTGCCAGCACCGAGATAGGGGGCGAAGAGACCCAGTACTTC.

The chain carries TRBV12-3 or TRBV12-4 and TRBJ1-2; a possible D gene is TRBD1 (5 bases). The CDR3 covers 14 residues. V gave up 6 bases and J gave up 2 bases, with 13 bases separating them. CDR3 protein: CASRLPGTNYGYTF. As DNA, the CDR3 is TGTGCCAGCAGACTCCCGGGGACCAACTATGGCTACACCTTC.

This clonotype was seen at least ten times. This chain links TRBV12-3 or TRBV12-4 with TRBJ2-7, with D possibly matching TRBD2 (5 bases). CDR3 length equals 13 residues. The ends were cut back, 6 bases at V and 0 bases at J, with 9 bases in the middle. This CDR3 is CASSVGSSYEQYF. CDR3 coding DNA: TGTGCCAGCAGCGTGGGGAGCTCCTACGAGCAGTACTTC.

The chain recombines TRBV2 with TRBJ2-5, with 11 positions matching TRBD2. J was trimmed by 3 bases and V by 5 bases; bases with no gene match: 5. The CDR3 extends over 15 amino acids. The germline V gene has CDR1 SNHLY and CDR2 FYNNEI. As DNA, the CDR3 is TGTGCCAGCAGTACGGGACTAGCGGTGGAAGAGACCCAGTACTTC. This codes for CASSTGLAVEETQYF.

This clonotype was seen many times. The chain has TRBV27 and TRBJ2-7; D assignment may be TRBD1 or TRBD2 (5 bases each). This CDR3 has 12 residues. Trimming left V 6 bases short and J 2 bases short, with 8 bases between. Per the germline V gene, CDR1 is MNHEY and CDR2 is SMNVEV (reference sequence). The CDR3 DNA reads as TGTGCCAGCAGGGGACCCGCCTACGAGCAGTACTTC. It codes for CASRGPAYEQYF.

The chain carries TRBV6-2 or TRBV6-3 and TRBJ2-3; perhaps D is TRBD1 or TRBD2 (5 bases each). Trimming stripped 6 bases from V and 4 bases from J, with 20 bases between. Per the germline V gene, CDR1 is MNHEY and CDR2 is SVGEGT. CDR3 length: 16 amino acids. CDR3 bases: TGTGCCAGCAGGCCCCGAAGGGGCCTGCGGGCAGATACGCAGTATTTT. As protein: CASRPRRGLRADTQYF.

This clonotype was seen many times. The rearrangement joins TRBV9 to TRBJ1-2, with D unresolved. Germline V CDR1 and CDR2: SGDLS, YYNGEE. This CDR3 contains 16 residues. Trimming stripped 4 bases from V and 1 base from J, with 17 bases between. The CDR3 nucleotides read TGTGCCAGCAGCACCAGTATGGGCTGGGGTAACTATGGCTACACCTTC. Translated, it gives CASSTSMGWGNYGYTF.

The V and J genes are TRBV18 and TRBJ1-1; 8 nucleotides align to TRBD1. CDR1 and CDR2 (germline): KGHSH, LQKENI. V was pared by 1 base and J by 6 bases, with 7 bases of the junction left unmatched. The CDR3 spans 15 residues. The CDR3 sequence is CASSPRPTGAPEAFF. The CDR3 bases are TGTGCCAGCTCACCACGCCCGACAGGGGCTCCTGAAGCTTTCTTT. The full variable domain, in which reference TRBV18 and TRBJ1-1 provide the parts outside the CDR3, is NAGVMQNPRHLVRRRGQEARLRCSPMKGHSHVYWYRQLPEEGLKFMVYLQKENIIDESGMPKERFSAEFPKEGPSILRIQQVVRGDSAAYFCASSPRPTGAPEAFFGQGTRLTVV.

This clonotype was found many times. The V gene is TRBV4-1, the J gene TRBJ2-3; 8 nucleotides line up with TRBD2. Germline V CDR1 and CDR2: MGHRA, YSYEKL. Trimming took 0 bases from V and 6 from J; bases not matched to a gene: 5. The CDR3 runs to 15 residues. CDR3 residues: CASSQEGLVYDTQYF. The CDR3 DNA reads TGCGCCAGCAGCCAAGAGGGACTAGTTTATGATACGCAGTATTTT.

This clonotype was counted ten times or more. The chain links TRBV29-1 to TRBJ1-1; 10 bases fit TRBD1. Germline assignment: CDR1 SQVTM and CDR2 ANQGSEA. CDR3 length: 12 amino acids. Losses at the gene ends were 5 bases for V and 4 bases for J; bases not matched to a gene: 1. CDR3 nucleotide sequence: TGCAGCGTTTGGACAGGGGGCACTGAAGCTTTCTTT. Translation gives CSVWTGGTEAFF.

This clonotype was detected ten times or more. The chain has TRBV7-8 and TRBJ2-1; maybe TRBD2 (5 bases). Deletions cut 0 bases from V and 6 bases from J, with 9 bases between. CDR1 is SGHVS, CDR2 FQNEAQ, per germline. CDR3 length: 14 residues. The CDR3 nucleotides are TGTGCCAGCAGCTTAGCGGGAGTGGGCAATGAGCAGTTCTTC. Translated: CASSLAGVGNEQFF.

This clonotype was observed at least ten times. The rearrangement joins TRBV2 to TRBJ2-7; possibly TRBD1 for D (5 bases). The CDR3 sequence is 13 residues long. The V gene lost 5 bases and the J gene lost 3 bases, with 11 bases spanning the gap. Germline V gives CDR1 SNHLY, CDR2 FYNNEI. CDR3 amino acids: CASSRDRYYEQYF. Written as DNA, the CDR3 is TGTGCCAGCAGTCGCGACAGATACTACGAGCAGTACTTC.